This T cell receptor beta chain comes out of a study of blood T cell repertoires in COVID-19. Measured with immunoSEQ multiplex PCR; TCRdb has only the in-frame clones, and not every one. The sample consists of 150,000 to 200,000 clones, roughly nine tenths of them appearing once. There are 15 residues in the CDR3. The rearrangement uses TRBV21-1 and TRBJ1-2; the listed D gene, TRBD1, was not tested against the DNA. TRBV21-1 is a known pseudogene. Sample: peripheral blood. The receptor was derived from a man younger than 30 with acute or convalescent COVID-19. The CDR3 is CASSKDRTQSSGYTF. CDR3 in DNA: TGTGCCAGCAGCAAAGACAGGACACAGTCCTCTGGCTACACCTTC.